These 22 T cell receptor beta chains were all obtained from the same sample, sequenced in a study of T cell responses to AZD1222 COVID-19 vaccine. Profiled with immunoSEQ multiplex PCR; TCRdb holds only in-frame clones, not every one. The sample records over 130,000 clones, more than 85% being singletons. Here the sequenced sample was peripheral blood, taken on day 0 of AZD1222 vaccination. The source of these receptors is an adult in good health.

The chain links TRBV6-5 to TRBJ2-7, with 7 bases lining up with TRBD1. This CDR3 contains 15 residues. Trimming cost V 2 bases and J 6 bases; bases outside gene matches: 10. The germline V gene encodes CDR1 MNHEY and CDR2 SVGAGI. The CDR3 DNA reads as TGTGCCAGCAGTTACCTCAGAAACAGGGGCGGCGAGCAGTACTTC. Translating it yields CASSYLRNRGGEQYF.

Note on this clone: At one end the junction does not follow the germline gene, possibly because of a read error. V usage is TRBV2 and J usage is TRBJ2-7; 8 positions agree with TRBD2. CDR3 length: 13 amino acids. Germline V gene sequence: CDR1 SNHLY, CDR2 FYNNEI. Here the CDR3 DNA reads TGTGCCAGCAGACAGACTATAGCGGGAAACTCTGTCTTC. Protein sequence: CASRQTIAGNSVF.

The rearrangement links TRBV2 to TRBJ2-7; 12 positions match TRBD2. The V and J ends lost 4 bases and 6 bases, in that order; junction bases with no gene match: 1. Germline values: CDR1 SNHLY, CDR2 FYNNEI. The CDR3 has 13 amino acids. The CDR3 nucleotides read TGTGCCAGCAGTGGGACTAGCGGGACCGAGCAGTACTTC. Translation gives CASSGTSGTEQYF.

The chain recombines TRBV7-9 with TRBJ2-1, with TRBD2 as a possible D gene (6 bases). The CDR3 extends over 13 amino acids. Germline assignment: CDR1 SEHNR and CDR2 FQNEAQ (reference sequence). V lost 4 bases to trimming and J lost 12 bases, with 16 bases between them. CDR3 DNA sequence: TGTGCCAGCAGCTCGACCGGGACTCCCCGGCAGTTCTTC. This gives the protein CASSSTGTPRQFF.

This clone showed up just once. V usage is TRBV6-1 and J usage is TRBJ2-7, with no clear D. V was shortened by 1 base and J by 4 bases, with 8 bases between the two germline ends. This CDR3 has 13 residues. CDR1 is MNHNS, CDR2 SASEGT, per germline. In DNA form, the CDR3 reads TGTGCCAGCAGTGAAGAGTGGTTGTACGAGCAGTACTTC. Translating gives CASSEEWLYEQYF.

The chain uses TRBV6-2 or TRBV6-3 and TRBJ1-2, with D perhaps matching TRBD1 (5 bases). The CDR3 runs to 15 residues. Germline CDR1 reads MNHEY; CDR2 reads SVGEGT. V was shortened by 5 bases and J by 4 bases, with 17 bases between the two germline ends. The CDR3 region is CASSLSDTAIYGYTF. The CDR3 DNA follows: TGTGCCAGCAGTCTCTCGGACACCGCCATCTATGGCTACACCTTC.

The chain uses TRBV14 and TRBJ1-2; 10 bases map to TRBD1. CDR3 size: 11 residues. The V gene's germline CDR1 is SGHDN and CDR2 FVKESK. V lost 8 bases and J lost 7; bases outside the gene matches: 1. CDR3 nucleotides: TGTGCCAGCGGGACAGGGGTTGGCTACACCTTC. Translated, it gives CASGTGVGYTF.

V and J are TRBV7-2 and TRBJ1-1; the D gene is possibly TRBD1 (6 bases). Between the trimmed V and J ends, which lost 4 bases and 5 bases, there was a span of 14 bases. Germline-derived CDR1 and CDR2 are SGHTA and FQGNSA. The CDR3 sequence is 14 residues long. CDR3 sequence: CASSSVQGWTEAFF. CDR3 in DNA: TGTGCCAGCAGCTCGGTCCAGGGGTGGACTGAAGCTTTCTTT.

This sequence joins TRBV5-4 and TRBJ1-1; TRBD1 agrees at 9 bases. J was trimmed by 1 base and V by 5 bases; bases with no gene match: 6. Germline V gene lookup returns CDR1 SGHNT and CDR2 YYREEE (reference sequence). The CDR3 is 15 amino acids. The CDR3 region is CASRTTGGTNTEAFF. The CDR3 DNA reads TGTGCCAGCAGGACTACAGGGGGCACGAACACTGAAGCTTTCTTT.

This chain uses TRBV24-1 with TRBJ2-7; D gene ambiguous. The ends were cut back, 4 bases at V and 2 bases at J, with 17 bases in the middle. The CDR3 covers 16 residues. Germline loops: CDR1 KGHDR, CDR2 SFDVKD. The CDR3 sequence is CATSDPDPYPPYEQYF. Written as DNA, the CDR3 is TGTGCCACCAGTGACCCTGACCCATACCCACCCTACGAGCAGTACTTC.

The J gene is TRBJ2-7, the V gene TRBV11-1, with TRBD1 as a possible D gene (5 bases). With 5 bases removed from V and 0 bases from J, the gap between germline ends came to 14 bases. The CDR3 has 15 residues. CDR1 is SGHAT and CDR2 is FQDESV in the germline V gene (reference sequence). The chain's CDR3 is CASSPTPTVSYEQYF. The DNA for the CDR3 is TGTGCCAGCAGCCCAACGCCGACAGTCTCCTACGAGCAGTACTTC.

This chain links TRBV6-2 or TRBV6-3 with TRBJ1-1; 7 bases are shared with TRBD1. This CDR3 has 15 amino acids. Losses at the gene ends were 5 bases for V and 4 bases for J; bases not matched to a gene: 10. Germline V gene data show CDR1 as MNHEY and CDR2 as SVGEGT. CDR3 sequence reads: CASSNLRGLGTEAFF. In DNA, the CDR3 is TGTGCCAGCAGTAACTTGAGGGGGCTTGGCACTGAAGCTTTCTTT.

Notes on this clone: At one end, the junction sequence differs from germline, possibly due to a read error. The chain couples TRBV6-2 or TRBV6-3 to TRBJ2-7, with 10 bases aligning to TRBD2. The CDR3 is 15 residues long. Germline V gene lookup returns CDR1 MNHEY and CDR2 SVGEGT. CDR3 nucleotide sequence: TGTGCCAGCAGTTACGGTTGGCTAGCGGGAGCCATCATCCCCTTC. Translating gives CASSYGWLAGAIIPF.

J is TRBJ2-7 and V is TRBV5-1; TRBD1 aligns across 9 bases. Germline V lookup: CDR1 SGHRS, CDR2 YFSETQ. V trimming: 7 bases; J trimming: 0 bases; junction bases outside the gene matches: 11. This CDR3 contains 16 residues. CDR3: CASSRPGQGSSYEQYF. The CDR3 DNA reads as TGCGCCAGCTCAAGACCGGGACAGGGAAGCTCCTACGAGCAGTACTTC.

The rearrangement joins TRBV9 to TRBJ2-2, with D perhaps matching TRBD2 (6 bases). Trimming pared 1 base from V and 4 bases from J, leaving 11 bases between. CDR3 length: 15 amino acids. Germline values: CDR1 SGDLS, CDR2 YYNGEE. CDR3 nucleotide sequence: TGTGCCAGCAGCGTATCGGGGGTCCCCACCGGGGAGCTGTTTTTT. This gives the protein CASSVSGVPTGELFF.

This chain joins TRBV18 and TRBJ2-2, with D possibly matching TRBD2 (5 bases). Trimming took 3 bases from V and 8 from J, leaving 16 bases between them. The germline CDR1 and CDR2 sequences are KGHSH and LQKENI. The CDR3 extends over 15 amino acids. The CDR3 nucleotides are TGTGCCAGCTCACCGGGAGAAATCCCGACGGGGGAGCTGTTTTTT. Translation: CASSPGEIPTGELFF.

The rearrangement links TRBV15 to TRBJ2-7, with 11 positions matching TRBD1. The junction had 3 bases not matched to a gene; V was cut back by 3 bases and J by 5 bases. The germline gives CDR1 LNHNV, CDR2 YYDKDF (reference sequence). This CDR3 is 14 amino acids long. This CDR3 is CATSSPGQGDEQYF. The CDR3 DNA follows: TGTGCCACCAGCAGCCCGGGACAGGGGGACGAGCAGTACTTC.

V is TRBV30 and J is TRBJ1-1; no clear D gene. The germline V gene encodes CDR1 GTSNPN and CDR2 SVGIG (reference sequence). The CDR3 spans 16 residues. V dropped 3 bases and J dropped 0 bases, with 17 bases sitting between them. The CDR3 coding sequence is TGTGCCTGGAGGGACGACGGTGGGGAAATGAACACTGAAGCTTTCTTT. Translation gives CAWRDDGGEMNTEAFF.

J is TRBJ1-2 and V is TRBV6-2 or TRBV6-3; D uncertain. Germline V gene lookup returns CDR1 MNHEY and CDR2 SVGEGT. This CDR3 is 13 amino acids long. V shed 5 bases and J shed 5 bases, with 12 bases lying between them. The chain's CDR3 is CASSPSRDYGYTF. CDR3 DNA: TGTGCCAGCAGTCCATCAAGGGATTATGGCTACACCTTC.

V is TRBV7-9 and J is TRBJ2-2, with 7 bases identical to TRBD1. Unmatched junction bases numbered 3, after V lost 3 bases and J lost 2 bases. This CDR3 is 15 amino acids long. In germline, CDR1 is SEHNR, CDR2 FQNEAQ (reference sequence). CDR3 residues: CASSLGQTNTGELFF. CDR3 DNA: TGTGCCAGCAGCTTGGGACAGACCAACACCGGGGAGCTGTTTTTT.

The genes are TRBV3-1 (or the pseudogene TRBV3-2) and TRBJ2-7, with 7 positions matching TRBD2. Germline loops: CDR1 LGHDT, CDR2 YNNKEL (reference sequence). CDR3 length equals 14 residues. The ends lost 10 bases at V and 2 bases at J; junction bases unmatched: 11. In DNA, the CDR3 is TGTGCCAACCTCAATAGCGGGCGCCCCTACGAGCAGTACTTC. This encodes CANLNSGRPYEQYF.

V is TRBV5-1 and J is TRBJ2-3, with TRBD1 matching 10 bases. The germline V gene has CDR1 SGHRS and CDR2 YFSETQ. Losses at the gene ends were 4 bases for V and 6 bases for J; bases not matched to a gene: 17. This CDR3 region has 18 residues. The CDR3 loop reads CASSKGQGLRSGSDTQYF. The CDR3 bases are TGCGCCAGCAGCAAGGGACAGGGGCTGAGAAGTGGGTCGGATACGCAGTATTTT.